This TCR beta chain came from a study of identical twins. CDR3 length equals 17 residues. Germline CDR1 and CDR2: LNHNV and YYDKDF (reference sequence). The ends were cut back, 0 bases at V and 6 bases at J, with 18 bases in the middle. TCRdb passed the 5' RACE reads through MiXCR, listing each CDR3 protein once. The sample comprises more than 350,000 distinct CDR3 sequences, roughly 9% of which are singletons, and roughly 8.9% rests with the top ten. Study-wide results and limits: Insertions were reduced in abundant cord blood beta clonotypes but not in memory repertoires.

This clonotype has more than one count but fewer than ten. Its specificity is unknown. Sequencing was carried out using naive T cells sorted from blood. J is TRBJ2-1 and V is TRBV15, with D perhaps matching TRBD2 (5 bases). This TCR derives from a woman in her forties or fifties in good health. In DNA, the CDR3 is TGTGCCACCAGCAGAGATTTCGTGGACTCCTGGGTCAATGAGCAGTTCTTC. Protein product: CATSRDFVDSWVNEQFF.